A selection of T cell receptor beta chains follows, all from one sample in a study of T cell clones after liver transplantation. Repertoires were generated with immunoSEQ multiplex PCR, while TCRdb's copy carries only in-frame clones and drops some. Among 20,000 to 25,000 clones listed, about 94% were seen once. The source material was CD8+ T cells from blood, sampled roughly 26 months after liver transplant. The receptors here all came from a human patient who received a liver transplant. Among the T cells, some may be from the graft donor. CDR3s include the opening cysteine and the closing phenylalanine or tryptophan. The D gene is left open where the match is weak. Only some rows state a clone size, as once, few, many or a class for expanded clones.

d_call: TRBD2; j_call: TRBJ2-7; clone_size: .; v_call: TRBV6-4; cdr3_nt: TGTGCCAGCAGGACGGGACTAGCGAAAAACCGACTCTACGAGCAGTACTTC; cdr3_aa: CASRTGLAKNRLYEQYF
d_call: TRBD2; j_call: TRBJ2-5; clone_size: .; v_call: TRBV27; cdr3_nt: TGTGCCAGCGGCGAAGCGGGAGAGCAAGAGACCCAGTACTTC; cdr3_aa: CASGEAGEQETQYF
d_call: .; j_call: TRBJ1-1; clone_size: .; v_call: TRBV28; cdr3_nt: TGTGCCAGCAGTTTGGTCAGCGAAGCTTTCTTT; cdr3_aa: CASSLVSEAFF
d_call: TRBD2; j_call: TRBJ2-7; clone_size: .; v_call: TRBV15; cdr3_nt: TGTGCCACCAGCAGAGATCGCCTAGCGGGAGGGGGGCAGTACTTC; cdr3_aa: CATSRDRLAGGGQYF
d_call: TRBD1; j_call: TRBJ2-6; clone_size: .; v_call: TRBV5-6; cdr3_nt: TGTGCCAGCAGCTCTGGGGACAGAAACTCTGGGGCCAACGTCCTGACTTTC; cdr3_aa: CASSSGDRNSGANVLTF
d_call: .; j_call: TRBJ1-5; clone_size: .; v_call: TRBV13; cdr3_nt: TGTGCCAGCAGCTTAGGGGGGGGTGCGCAGCCCCAGCATTTT; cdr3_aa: CASSLGGGAQPQHF
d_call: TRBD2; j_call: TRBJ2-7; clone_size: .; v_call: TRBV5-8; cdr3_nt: TGTGCCAGCAGCGGGGGGGACTCCTCCTACGAGCAGTACTTC; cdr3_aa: CASSGGDSSYEQYF
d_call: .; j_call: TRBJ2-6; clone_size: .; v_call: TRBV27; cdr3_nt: TGTGCCAGCAGTTTACAGACAGTACCAGTCTCTGGGGCCAACGTCCTGACTTTC; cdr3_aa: CASSLQTVPVSGANVLTF
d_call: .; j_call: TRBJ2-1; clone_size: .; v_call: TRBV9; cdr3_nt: TGTGCCAGCAGCACCCAGGGCGGGTATTATAATGAGCAGTTCTTC; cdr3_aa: CASSTQGGYYNEQFF
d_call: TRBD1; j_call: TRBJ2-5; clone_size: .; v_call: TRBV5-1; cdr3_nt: TGCGCCAGCAGCTCGGTACAGGGGGCAGAGACCCAGTACTTC; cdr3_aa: CASSSVQGAETQYF
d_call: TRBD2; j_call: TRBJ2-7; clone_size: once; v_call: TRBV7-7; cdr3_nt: TGTGCCAGCAGTGAAACTAGCGGGAGCTCCTACGAGCAGTACTTC; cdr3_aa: CASSETSGSSYEQYF
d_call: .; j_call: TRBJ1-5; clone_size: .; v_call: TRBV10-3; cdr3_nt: TGTGCCATCAGTGAGTCGTCCCACCAGCCCCAGCATTTT; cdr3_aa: CAISESSHQPQHF
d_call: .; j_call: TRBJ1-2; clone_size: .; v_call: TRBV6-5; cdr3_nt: TGTGCCAGCAGAACAGGGTCTGGCTACACCTTC; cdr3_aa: CASRTGSGYTF
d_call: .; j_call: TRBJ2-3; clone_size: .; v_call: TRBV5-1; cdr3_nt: TGCGCCAGCAGCTTGATGTCTTCTTCCACAGATACGCAGTATTTT; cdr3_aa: CASSLMSSSTDTQYF
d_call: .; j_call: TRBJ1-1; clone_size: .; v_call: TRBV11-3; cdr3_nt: TGTGCCAGCAGCCCGCGGACCGGGTTAAATGAAGCTTTCTTT; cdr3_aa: CASSPRTGLNEAFF
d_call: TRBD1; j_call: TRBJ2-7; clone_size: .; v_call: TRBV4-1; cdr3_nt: TGCGCCAGCAGCACGACAGGGGACTACGAGCAGTACTTC; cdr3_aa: CASSTTGDYEQYF
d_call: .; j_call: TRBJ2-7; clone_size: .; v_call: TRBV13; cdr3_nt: TGTGCCAGCAGCTCCTACAGCCACGAGCAGTACTTC; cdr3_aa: CASSSYSHEQYF
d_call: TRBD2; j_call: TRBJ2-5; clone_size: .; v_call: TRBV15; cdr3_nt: TGTGCCACCGCGGGAGGGGACGACGGTTCGTGGGAGCAGTACTTC; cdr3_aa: CATAGGDDGSWEQYF
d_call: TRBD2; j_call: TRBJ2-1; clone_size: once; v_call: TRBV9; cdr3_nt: TGTGCCAGCGGGGGGACTAGTTACAATGAGCAGTTCTTC; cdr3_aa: CASGGTSYNEQFF
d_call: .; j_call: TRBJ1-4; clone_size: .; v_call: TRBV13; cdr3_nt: TGTGCCAGCAGCTTAGGCCAGCCTAATGAAAAACTGTTTTTT; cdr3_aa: CASSLGQPNEKLFF
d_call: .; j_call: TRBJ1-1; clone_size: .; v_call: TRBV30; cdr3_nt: TGTGCCTGGAGTGTGGGCAACTATCTTGAGGCTTTCTTT; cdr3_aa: CAWSVGNYLEAFF
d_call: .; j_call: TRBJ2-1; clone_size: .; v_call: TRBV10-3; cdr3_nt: TGTGCCATCAGCAGGGATAGCGTAAACAATGAGCAGTTCTTC; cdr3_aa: CAISRDSVNNEQFF
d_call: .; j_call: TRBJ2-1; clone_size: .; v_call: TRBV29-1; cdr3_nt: TGCAGCGTTGAAGATCCTCAGACTTTAAGCAATGAGCAGTTCTTC; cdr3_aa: CSVEDPQTLSNEQFF
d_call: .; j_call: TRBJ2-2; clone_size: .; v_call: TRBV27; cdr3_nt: TGTGCCACCTCGTGGGGCGGGGAGCTGTTTTTT; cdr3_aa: CATSWGGELFF
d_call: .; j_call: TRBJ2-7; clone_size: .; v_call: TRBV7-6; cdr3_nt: TGTGCCAGCACCCTAGAGGCGGGGCTTAACTACGAGCAGTACTTC; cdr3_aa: CASTLEAGLNYEQYF
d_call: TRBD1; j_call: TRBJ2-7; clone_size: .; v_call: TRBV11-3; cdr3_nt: TGTGCCAGCAGCGATCGGGACAGAACCTACGAGCAGTACTTC; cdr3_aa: CASSDRDRTYEQYF
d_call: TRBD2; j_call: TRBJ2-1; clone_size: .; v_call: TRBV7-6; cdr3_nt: TGTGCCAGCAGCTCAGGGACTAGCGGGAGGGGTAATGAGCAGTTCTTC; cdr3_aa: CASSSGTSGRGNEQFF
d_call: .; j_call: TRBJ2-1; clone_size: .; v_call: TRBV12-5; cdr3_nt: TGTGCTAGTGGTTTGACCTCAAGTCCCATAGAGCAGTTCTTC; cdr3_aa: CASGLTSSPIEQFF
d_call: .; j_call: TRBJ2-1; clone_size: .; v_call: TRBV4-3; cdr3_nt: TGCGCCAGCAGCCGCCTCACTGGAGGCGGGACCAAAGCTTCCTCCTACAATGAGCAGTTCTTC; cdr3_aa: CASSRLTGGGTKASSYNEQFF
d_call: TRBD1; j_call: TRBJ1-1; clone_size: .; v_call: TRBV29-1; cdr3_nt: TGCAGCGTTCAGGGGGGGCTGAACACTGAAGCTTTCTTT; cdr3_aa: CSVQGGLNTEAFF
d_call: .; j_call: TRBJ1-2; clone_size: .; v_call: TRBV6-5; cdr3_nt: TGTGCCAGCAAAGACAGCTCAGAGTTCTATGGCTACACCTTC; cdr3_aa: CASKDSSEFYGYTF
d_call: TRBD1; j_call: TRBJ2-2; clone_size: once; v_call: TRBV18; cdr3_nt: TGTGCCAGCTCACCAGACCCGGGACAGGGGTTTCAAGGGGAGCTGTTTTTT; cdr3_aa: CASSPDPGQGFQGELFF
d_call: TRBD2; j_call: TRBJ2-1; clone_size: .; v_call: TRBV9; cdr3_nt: TGTGCCAGCAGCTTGGGACTAGCGGGAGGAATTAATGAGCAGTTCTTC; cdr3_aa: CASSLGLAGGINEQFF
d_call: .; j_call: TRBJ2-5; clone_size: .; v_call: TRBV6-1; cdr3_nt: TGTGCCAGCAGTGAATACGCTCCTGGGGTAGGAGAGACCCAGTACTTC; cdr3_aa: CASSEYAPGVGETQYF
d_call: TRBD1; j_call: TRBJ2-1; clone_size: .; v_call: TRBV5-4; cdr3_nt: TGTGCCAGCAGCTCCCTTACAGGGGCGTCCTACAATGAGCAGTTCTTC; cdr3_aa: CASSSLTGASYNEQFF
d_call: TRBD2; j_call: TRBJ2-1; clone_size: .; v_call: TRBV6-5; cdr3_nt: TGTGCCAGCAGTTACGGGACTAGCGGGATCTACAATGAGCAGTTCTTC; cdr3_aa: CASSYGTSGIYNEQFF
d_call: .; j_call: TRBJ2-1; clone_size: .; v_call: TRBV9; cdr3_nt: TGTGCCAGCAGCGTAGCCCAATGGGCGGGCGATGAGCAGTTCTTC; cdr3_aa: CASSVAQWAGDEQFF
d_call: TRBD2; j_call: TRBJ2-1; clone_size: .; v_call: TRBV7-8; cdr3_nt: TGTGCCAGCAGCCCCATAGCGGGAGCGCAAGGGGGCTACAATGAGCAGTTCTTC; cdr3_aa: CASSPIAGAQGGYNEQFF
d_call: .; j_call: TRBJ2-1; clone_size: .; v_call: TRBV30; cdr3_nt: TGTGCCTGGAGTGCCTCGGGGCGGGGCCCCTCCGGTGAGCAGTTCTTC; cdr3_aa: CAWSASGRGPSGEQFF